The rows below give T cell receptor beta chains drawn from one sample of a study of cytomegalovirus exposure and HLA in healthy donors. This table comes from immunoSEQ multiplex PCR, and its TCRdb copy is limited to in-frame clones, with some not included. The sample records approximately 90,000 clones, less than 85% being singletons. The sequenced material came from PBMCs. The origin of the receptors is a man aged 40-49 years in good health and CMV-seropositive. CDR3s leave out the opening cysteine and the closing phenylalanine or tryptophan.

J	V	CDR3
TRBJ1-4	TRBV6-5	ASSQGATNEKLF
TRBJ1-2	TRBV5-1	ASSPEEGRANYGYT
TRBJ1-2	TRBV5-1	ASSLGGADYGYT
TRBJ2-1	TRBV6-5	ASSYYGNEQF
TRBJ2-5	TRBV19	ASSMRGLEETQY
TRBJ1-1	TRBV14	ASSQAYRGQTEAF
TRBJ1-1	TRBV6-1	ASGVGQVLNTEAF
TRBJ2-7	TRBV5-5	ASSLAQTGIYEQY
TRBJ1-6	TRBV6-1	ASREHVGSGTAS
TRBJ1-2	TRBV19	ASSIEADYGYT
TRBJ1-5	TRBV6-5	ASTTGQGGQPQH
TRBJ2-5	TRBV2	ATKGVLVETQY
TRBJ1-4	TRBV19	ATEQGRSNEKLF
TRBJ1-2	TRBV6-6	ASSNAGTGSGYGYT
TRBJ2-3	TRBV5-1	ASSLAGASDTQY
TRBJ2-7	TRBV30	AWAGGNYEQY
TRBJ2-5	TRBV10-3	AISEEGGGETQY
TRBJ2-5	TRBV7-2	ASSSGLAGGGEQY
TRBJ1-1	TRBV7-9	ASSPRQGAPTEAF
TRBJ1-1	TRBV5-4	ASSVGQWNTEAF
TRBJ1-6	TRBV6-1	ASSARDRVNSPLH
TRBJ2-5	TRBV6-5	ASSYWLAGGPETQY
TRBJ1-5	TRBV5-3	ARSLRRNQPQH
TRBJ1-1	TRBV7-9	SSSLLQGGRSEAF
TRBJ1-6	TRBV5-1	ASRAIAGTGNSPLH
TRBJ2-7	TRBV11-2	ASSLDSSSGRSYEQY
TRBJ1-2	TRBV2	ASSEEKGQGNYGYT
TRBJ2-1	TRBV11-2	ASSLIPGGRFGLNEQF
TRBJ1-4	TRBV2	ATVRGLDEKLF
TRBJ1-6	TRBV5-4	ASSLEGNSPLH
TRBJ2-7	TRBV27	ASGSRYEQY
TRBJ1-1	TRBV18	ASSPQGTANTEAF
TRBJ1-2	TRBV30	AWRAGNYGYT
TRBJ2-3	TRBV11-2	ASSMEPGLSTDTQY
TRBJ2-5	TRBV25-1	ASSELRDSLGETQY
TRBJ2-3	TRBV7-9	ASSNALGLAGETDTQY
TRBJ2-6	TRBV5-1	ASSLGANVLT
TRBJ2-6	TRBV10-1	ASSTGTSGANVLT